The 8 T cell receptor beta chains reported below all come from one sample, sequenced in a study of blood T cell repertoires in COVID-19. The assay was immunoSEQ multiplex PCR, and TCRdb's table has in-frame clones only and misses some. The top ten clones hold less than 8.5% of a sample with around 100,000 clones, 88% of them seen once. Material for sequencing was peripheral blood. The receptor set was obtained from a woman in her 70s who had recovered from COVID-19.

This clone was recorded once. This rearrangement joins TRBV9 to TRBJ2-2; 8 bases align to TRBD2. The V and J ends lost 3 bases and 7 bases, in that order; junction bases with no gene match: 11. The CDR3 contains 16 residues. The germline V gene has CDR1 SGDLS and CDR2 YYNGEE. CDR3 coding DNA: TGTGCCAGCAGCGCTAGGGTAGCGGGGTCCGGCGGGGAGCTGTTTTTT. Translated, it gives CASSARVAGSGGELFF.

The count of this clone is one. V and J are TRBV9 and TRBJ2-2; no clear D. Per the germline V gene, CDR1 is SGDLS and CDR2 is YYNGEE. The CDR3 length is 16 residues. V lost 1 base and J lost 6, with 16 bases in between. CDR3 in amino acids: CASSVTAQVLSGELFF. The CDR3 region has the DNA TGTGCCAGCAGCGTAACAGCCCAGGTCCTTTCCGGGGAGCTGTTTTTT.

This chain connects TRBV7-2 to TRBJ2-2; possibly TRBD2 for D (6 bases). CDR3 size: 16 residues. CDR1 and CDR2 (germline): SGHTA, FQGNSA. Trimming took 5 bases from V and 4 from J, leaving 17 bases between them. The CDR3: CASSGPGAGVTGELFF. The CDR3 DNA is TGTGCCAGCAGCGGCCCGGGAGCCGGGGTCACCGGGGAGCTGTTTTTT. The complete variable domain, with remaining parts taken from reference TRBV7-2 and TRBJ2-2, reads GAGVSQSPSNKVTEKGKDVELRCDPISGHTALYWYRQSLGQGLEFLIYFQGNSAPDKSGLPSDRFSAERTGGSVSTLTIQRTQQEDSAVYLCASSGPGAGVTGELFFGEGSRLTVL.

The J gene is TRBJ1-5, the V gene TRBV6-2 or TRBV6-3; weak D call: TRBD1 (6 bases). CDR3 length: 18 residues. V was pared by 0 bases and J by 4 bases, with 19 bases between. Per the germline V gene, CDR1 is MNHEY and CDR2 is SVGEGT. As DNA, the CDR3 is TGTGCCAGCAGTTACTCGAACTTAGGGCAGGGGTTAAATCAGCCCCAGCATTTT. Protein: CASSYSNLGQGLNQPQHF.

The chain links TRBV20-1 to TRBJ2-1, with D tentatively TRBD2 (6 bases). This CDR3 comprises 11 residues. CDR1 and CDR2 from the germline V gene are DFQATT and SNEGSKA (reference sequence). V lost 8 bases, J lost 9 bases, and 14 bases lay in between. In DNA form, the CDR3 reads TGCAGTCCATCCGGGGGTGGTGAGCAGTTCTTC. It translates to CSPSGGGEQFF.

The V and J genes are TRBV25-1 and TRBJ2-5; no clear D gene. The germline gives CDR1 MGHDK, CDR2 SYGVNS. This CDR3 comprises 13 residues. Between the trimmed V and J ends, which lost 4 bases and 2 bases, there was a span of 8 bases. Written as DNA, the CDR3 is TGTGCCAGCAGTGTTAATCTGCAAGAGACCCAGTACTTC. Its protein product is CASSVNLQETQYF.

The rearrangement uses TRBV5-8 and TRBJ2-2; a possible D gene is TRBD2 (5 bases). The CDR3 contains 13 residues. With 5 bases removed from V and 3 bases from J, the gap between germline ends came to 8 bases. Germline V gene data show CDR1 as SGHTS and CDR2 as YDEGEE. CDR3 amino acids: CASRPDYTGELFF. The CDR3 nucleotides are TGTGCCAGCAGACCGGACTACACCGGGGAGCTGTTTTTT. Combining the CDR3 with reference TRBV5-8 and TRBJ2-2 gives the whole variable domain EAGVTQSPTHLIKTRGQQATLRCSPISGHTSVYWYQQALGLGLQFLLWYDEGEERNRGNFPPRFSGRQFPNYSSELNVNALELEDSALYLCASRPDYTGELFFGEGSRLTVL.

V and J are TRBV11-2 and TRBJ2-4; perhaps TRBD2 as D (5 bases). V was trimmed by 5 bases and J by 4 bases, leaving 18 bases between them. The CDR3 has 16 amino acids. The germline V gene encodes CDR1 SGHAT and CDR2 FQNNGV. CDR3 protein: CASSIYSASQKNIQYF. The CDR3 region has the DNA TGTGCCAGCAGCATTTACAGCGCTAGCCAGAAAAACATTCAGTACTTC.